The present T cell receptor beta chain was sequenced within a study of T cell responses to AZD1222 COVID-19 vaccine. Whole-study context: Second-dose schedules of about 4 or about 12 weeks were combined.

Study-level findings and limits: When two AZD1222 doses had been given, Spike-specific TCR breadth and depth rose. Across the whole spike, CD4 TCRs peaked at regions 160-218 and 743-854.

The method was immunoSEQ multiplex PCR; TCRdb's version includes in-frame clones alone and lacks a portion of them. Altogether some 150,000 clones are present, about nine tenths being singletons, with the ten largest covering 1.8%. This CDR3 comprises 15 residues. Germline V CDR1 and CDR2: SGHAT, FQNNGV. V was cut by 0 bases and J by 3 bases, with 12 bases left in between. On this clone: The antigen is not known.

The sequence was collected from an adult in good health. This material consisted of peripheral blood, taken on day 0 of AZD1222 vaccination. This chain uses TRBV11-2 with TRBJ2-7; D gene unclear. The CDR3 DNA follows: TGTGCCAGCAGCTTAGATCGCGATAGGGACTACGAGCAGTACTTC. Translation gives CASSLDRDRDYEQYF.